The 24 T cell receptor beta chains presented below share a single source sample, sequenced in a study of T cells in Graves' hyperthyroidism and ophthalmopathy. RNA transcripts gave rise to amplified TCR beta CDR3 regions. The HTBI set primed first-round TCR CDR3 RT-PCR. TCRdb fed the multiplex PCR reads into MiXCR, producing one record per CDR3 protein. The repertoire includes hundreds of thousands of distinct CDR3 sequences, roughly 13% of them detected once, and 25% to 30% sits in the top ten. Sequenced material: blood. Source of these receptors: a man between 50 and 59 years old with Graves' ophthalmopathy.

This clonotype was observed a few times. The V call is TRBV27, the J call TRBJ2-1; no clear D. This CDR3 has 14 residues. Trimming removed 5 bases at V and 14 bases at J, with 22 bases between. Germline V gene data show CDR1 as MNHEY and CDR2 as SMNVEV (reference sequence). The chain's CDR3 is CASSPSFDDPPKFF. The CDR3 DNA reads as TGTGCCAGCAGTCCTTCCTTCGACGATCCCCCAAAGTTCTTC.

This clonotype was seen only a few times. This chain links TRBV9 with TRBJ2-7; 7 bases line up with TRBD2. V lost 0 bases to trimming and J lost 1 base; unmatched junction nucleotides: 7. The CDR3 spans 16 residues. CDR1 is SGDLS, CDR2 YYNGEE, per germline. Here the CDR3 DNA reads TGTGCCAGCAGCGTAGCTCCGATTAGCGGGTCCTACGAGCAGTACTTC. Translating it yields CASSVAPISGSYEQYF.

This clonotype was picked up many times. This CDR3 reads CSARWVNTEAFF. The CDR3 nucleotides read TGCAGTGCTAGGTGGGTGAACACTGAAGCTTTCTTT. The chain carries TRBV20-1 and TRBJ1-1; no clear D. The V end lost 3 bases, the J end lost 0 bases, and 5 bases lay between the germline ends. Germline V gene data show CDR1 as DFQATT and CDR2 as SNEGSKA (reference sequence). CDR3 length: 12 amino acids.

This clonotype has more than one count but fewer than ten. One junction end disagrees with the germline gene, perhaps due to a read error. The chain is built from TRBV28 and TRBJ1-6; D possibly corresponds to TRBD1 (6 bases). Germline assignment: CDR1 MDHEN and CDR2 SYDVKM. CDR3 length: 15 residues. The CDR3 here is CVSSLSGARNSPLHF. The CDR3 coding sequence is TGTGTCAGCAGTTTATCGGGGGCGCGGAATTCACCCCTCCACTTT.

The V call is TRBV15, the J call TRBJ2-7; D gene ambiguous. The germline V gene encodes CDR1 LNHNV and CDR2 YYDKDF (reference sequence). V gave up 1 base and J gave up 3 bases, with 7 bases separating them. This CDR3 region has 13 residues. CDR3 amino acids: CATSRVGNYEQYF. The CDR3 nucleotides read TGTGCCACCAGCAGAGTAGGGAACTACGAGCAGTACTTC.

This clonotype was counted ten times or more. V is TRBV6-1 and J is TRBJ2-5; D not resolved. The CDR3 contains 17 residues. Germline-derived CDR1 and CDR2 are MNHNS and SASEGT. V gave up 2 bases and J gave up 4 bases, with 20 bases separating them. CDR3: CASSEWERAPASETQYF. DNA of the CDR3: TGTGCCAGCAGTGAATGGGAACGAGCGCCCGCGTCAGAGACCCAGTACTTC.

This clonotype has a handful of counts. V and J are TRBV18 and TRBJ2-7, with D unresolved. The V and J ends lost 3 bases and 5 bases respectively, with 20 bases between them. Germline V CDR1 and CDR2: KGHSH, LQKENI. There are 16 residues in the CDR3. CDR3 sequence reads: CASSPIFGRPRNEQYF. CDR3 bases: TGTGCCAGCTCACCGATCTTTGGTCGGCCCCGCAACGAGCAGTACTTC.

This clonotype was seen repeatedly, ten times or more. The chain couples TRBV5-6 to TRBJ2-1; 11 nucleotides align to TRBD1. This CDR3 comprises 16 residues. The J segment lost 4 bases and the V segment lost 4 bases, leaving 7 bases of the junction unmatched. Germline values: CDR1 SGHDT, CDR2 YYEEEE. The CDR3, as DNA: TGTGCCAGCAGCCCCGGGACAGGGGGGCGATACAATGAGCAGTTCTTC. Translation: CASSPGTGGRYNEQFF.

This clonotype was seen ten or more times. The V and J genes are TRBV20-1 and TRBJ1-2; D may be TRBD1 (5 bases). The CDR3 has 14 residues. Germline CDR1 DFQATT, CDR2 SNEGSKA (reference sequence). Trimming stripped 6 bases from V and 7 bases from J, with 21 bases between. This chain's CDR3 is CSASPAGGGVGYTF. As DNA, the CDR3 is TGCAGTGCCAGTCCTGCGGGGGGAGGGGTTGGCTACACCTTC.

CDR3 bases: TGTGCCAGTAGTATAGATATTAACCGCCGGACTGAAGCTTTCTTT. Translation gives CASSIDINRRTEAFF. V and J are TRBV19 and TRBJ1-1, with D hard to call. The V end was cut by 0 bases, the J end by 5 bases, with 13 bases between. Germline V gene data show CDR1 as LNHDA and CDR2 as SQIVND (reference sequence). This CDR3 has 15 residues.

The table lists this clonotype with many counts. The J gene is TRBJ1-2, the V gene TRBV6-5; 7 nucleotides agree with TRBD1. V was pared by 0 bases and J by 6 bases, with 4 bases of the junction left unmatched. The CDR3 has 14 residues. CDR1 and CDR2 (germline): MNHEY, SVGAGI. In nucleotides, the CDR3 is TGTGCCAGCAGTTACTCGGGACAGTCGGATGGCTACACCTTC. Its protein product is CASSYSGQSDGYTF.

This clonotype has ten or more counts. The rearrangement links TRBV15 to TRBJ2-3, with D tentatively TRBD2 (6 bases). CDR1 and CDR2 from the germline V gene are LNHNV and YYDKDF (reference sequence). V was clipped by 2 bases and J by 2 bases, with 17 bases between them. This CDR3 comprises 17 residues. CDR3 loop: CATSRNKGSGSTDTQYF. The CDR3 nucleotides are TGTGCCACCAGCAGAAATAAAGGTAGCGGTTCCACAGATACGCAGTATTTT.

This clonotype was seen repeatedly, ten times or more. V usage is TRBV5-6 and J usage is TRBJ2-4; the match to TRBD2 covers 16 bases. V lost 4 bases and J lost 7; bases outside the gene matches: 2. Germline-derived CDR1 and CDR2 are SGHDT and YYEEEE. The CDR3 covers 15 residues. CDR3 in DNA: TGTGCCAGCAGCCCGGGACTAGCGGGAGGGAACATTCAGTACTTC. Residues: CASSPGLAGGNIQYF.

This clonotype has ten or more counts. The gene calls are TRBV6-5 and TRBJ1-4, with D maybe TRBD1 (5 bases). V lost 2 bases and J lost 7, with 11 bases in between. This CDR3 has 14 amino acids. Germline V gene lookup returns CDR1 MNHEY and CDR2 SVGAGI. The chain's CDR3 is CASSYQGTAEKLFF. The CDR3 nucleotides read TGTGCCAGCAGTTACCAGGGCACGGCTGAAAAACTGTTTTTT.

Many counts were recorded for this clonotype. The V and J genes are TRBV27 and TRBJ1-5, with D unclear. This CDR3 spans 16 amino acids. Germline assignment: CDR1 MNHEY and CDR2 SMNVEV (reference sequence). Trimming removed 6 bases from V and 0 bases from J, with 15 bases in between. The CDR3 protein is CASRPGSIYSNQPQHF. The CDR3 coding sequence is TGTGCCAGCAGACCGGGATCCATCTATAGCAATCAGCCCCAGCATTTT.

This clonotype was recorded at least ten times. The chain links TRBV5-1 to TRBJ2-1; 8 bases are shared with TRBD2. CDR1 is SGHRS, CDR2 YFSETQ, per germline. This CDR3 region has 16 residues. Germline trimming cut 2 bases from V and 5 bases from J; bases unmatched to any gene: 9. The CDR3 sequence: CASSLAPSGQNNEQFF. For the CDR3, the DNA is TGCGCCAGCAGCTTAGCCCCTAGCGGGCAAAACAATGAGCAGTTCTTC. The full variable domain, in which reference TRBV5-1 and TRBJ2-1 provide the parts outside the CDR3, is KAGVTQTPRYLIKTRGQQVTLSCSPISGHRSVSWYQQTPGQGLQFLFEYFSETQRNKGNFPGRFSGRQFSNSRSEMNVSTLELGDSALYLCASSLAPSGQNNEQFFGPGTRLTVL.

This clonotype was detected many times. The CDR3 nucleotides are TGTGCCAGCAGCTTTCAGACAGACTGGAGTGAAGCTTTCTTT. Amino acids: CASSFQTDWSEAFF. The rearrangement joins TRBV7-9 to TRBJ1-1, with D maybe TRBD1 (5 bases). V lost 3 bases and J lost 7, with 15 bases in between. CDR3 size: 14 residues. The V gene's germline CDR1 is SEHNR and CDR2 FQNEAQ (reference sequence).

The gene calls are TRBV19 and TRBJ1-5; 8 nucleotides agree with TRBD1. Losses at the gene ends were 5 bases for V and 7 bases for J; bases not matched to a gene: 16. The CDR3 spans 17 residues. Germline V gene sequence: CDR1 LNHDA, CDR2 SQIVND (reference sequence). The CDR3 bases are TGTGCCAGTAGTCCCCGGACAGGGTCATTGGGGCGGCAGCCCCAGCATTTT. Its translation is CASSPRTGSLGRQPQHF.

This clonotype was detected many times. The chain combines TRBV20-1 with TRBJ2-7; no definite D call. The V gene lost 5 bases and the J gene lost 1 base, with 15 bases spanning the gap. Germline V lookup: CDR1 DFQATT, CDR2 SNEGSKA (reference sequence). This CDR3 is built from 14 residues. The CDR3 protein is CSALLATKSYEQYF. CDR3 sequence (DNA): TGCAGTGCTTTACTGGCCACTAAGTCCTACGAGCAGTACTTC.

This clonotype was counted ten times or more. The chain has TRBV3-1 and TRBJ2-2, with 10 bases fitting TRBD1. The CDR3 contains 16 residues. V was clipped by 3 bases and J by 4 bases; unmatched bases: 5. Germline V CDR1 and CDR2: LGHDT, YNNKEL (reference sequence). CDR3 region: CASSHGDRGVTGELFF. In nucleotides, the CDR3 is TGTGCCAGCAGCCATGGGGACAGGGGTGTCACCGGGGAGCTGTTTTTT.

Only a few counts were recorded for this clonotype. The chain is built from TRBV12-5 and TRBJ2-3, with a tentative D call TRBD1 (6 bases). The germline V gene encodes CDR1 LGHNT and CDR2 FRNRAP. The CDR3 covers 14 residues. Deletions cut 2 bases from V and 1 base from J, with 7 bases between. CDR3 sequence: CASGLSGGTDTQYF. The CDR3 region has the DNA TGTGCTAGTGGTTTGTCAGGGGGCACAGATACGCAGTATTTT. The full variable domain, completed using reference TRBV12-5 and TRBJ2-3, is DARVTQTPRHKVTEMGQEVTMRCQPILGHNTVFWYRQTMMQGLELLAYFRNRAPLDDSGMPKDRFSAEMPDATLATLKIQPSEPRDSAVYFCASGLSGGTDTQYFGPGTRLTVL.

In this sample, this clonotype turned up many times. V and J are TRBV6-1 and TRBJ2-5; 8 nucleotides align to TRBD1. This CDR3 has 14 amino acids. Trimming took 10 bases from V and 5 from J; bases not matched to a gene: 12. Germline V gives CDR1 MNHNS, CDR2 SASEGT. The CDR3 nucleotides are TGTGCCACCACTGCGAACAGGGGGAGGGAGACCCAGTACTTC. Its protein product is CATTANRGRETQYF.

As DNA, the CDR3 is TGTGCCAGCAGTTTAATCAGGGGTGGGCAGCCCCAGCATTTT. Protein: CASSLIRGGQPQHF. The V call is TRBV12-3 or TRBV12-4, the J call TRBJ1-5, with a weak D call TRBD1 (6 bases). Trimming removed 2 bases from V and 7 bases from J, with 12 bases in between. The CDR3 extends over 14 amino acids.

For the CDR3, the DNA is TGTGCCAGCAGTTTGGGCCTAGCGGAGAACTACGAGCAGTACTTC. Amino acids: CASSLGLAENYEQYF. The chain has TRBV12-3 or TRBV12-4 and TRBJ2-7; 7 positions match TRBD2. The ends lost 3 bases at V and 3 bases at J; junction bases unmatched: 8. This CDR3 comprises 15 residues.